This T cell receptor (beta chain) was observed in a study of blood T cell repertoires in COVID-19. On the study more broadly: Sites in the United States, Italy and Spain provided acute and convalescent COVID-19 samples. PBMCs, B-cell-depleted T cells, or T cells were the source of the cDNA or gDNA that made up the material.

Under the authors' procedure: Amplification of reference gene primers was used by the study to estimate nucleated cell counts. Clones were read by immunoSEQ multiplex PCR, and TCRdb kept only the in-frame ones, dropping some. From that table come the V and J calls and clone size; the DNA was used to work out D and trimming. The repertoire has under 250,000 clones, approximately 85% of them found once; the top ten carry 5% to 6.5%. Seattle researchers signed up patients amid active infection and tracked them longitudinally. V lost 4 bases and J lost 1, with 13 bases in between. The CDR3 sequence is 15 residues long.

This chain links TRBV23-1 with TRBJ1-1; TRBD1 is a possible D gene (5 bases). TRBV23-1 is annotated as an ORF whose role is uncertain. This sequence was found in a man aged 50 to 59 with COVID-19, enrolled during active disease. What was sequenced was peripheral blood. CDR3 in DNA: TGCGCCAGCAGTCCCTTCGGGGGGAAGAACACTGAAGCTTTCTTT. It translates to CASSPFGGKNTEAFF.